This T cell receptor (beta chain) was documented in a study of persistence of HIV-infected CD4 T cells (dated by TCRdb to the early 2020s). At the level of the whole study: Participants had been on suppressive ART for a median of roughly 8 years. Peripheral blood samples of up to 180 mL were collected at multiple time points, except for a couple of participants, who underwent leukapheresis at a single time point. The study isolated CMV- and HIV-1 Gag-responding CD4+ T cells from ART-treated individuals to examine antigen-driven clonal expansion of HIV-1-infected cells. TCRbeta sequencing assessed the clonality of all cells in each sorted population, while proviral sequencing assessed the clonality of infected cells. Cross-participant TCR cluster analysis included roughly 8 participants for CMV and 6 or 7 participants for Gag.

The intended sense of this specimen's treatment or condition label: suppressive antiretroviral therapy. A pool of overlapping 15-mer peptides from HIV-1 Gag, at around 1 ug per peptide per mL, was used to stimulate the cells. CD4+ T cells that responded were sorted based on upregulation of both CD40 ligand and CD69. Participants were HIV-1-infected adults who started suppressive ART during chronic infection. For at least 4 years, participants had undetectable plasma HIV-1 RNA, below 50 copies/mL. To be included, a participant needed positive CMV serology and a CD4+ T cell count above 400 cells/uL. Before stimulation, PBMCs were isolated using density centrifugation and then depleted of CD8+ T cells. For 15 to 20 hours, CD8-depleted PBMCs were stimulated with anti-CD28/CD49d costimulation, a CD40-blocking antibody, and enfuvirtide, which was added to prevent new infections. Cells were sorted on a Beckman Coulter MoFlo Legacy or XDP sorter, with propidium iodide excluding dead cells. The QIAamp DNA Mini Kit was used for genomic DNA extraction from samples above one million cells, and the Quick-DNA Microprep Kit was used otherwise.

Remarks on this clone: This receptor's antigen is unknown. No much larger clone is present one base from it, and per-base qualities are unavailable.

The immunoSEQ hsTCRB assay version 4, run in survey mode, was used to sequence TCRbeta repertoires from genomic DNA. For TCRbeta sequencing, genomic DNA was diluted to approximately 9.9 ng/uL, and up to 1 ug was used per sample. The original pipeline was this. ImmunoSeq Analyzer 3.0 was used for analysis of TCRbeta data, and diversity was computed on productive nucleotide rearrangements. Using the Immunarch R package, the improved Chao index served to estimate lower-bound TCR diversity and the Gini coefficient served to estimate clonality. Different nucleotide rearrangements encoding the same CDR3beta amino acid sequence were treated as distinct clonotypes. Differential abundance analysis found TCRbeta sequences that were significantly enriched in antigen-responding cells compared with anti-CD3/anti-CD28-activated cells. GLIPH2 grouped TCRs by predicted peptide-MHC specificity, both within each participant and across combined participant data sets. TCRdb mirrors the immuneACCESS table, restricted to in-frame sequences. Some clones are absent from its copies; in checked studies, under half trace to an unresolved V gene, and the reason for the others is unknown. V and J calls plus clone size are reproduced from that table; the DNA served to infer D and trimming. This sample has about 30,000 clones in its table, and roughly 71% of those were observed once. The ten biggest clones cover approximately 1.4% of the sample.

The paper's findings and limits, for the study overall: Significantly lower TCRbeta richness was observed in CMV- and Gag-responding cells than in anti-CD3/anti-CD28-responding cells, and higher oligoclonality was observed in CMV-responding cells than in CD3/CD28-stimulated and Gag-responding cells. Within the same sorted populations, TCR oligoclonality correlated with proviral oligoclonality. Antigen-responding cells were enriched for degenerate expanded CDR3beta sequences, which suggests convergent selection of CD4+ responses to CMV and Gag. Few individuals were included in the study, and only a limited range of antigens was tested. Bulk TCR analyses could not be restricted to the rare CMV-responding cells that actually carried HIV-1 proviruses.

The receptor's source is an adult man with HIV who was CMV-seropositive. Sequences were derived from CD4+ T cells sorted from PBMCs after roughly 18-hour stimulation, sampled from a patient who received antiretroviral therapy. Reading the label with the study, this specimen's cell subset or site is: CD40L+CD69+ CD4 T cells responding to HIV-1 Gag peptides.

The DNA sequence is as follows: TGTGCCAGCAGCAAAATTCCCAGGGGGCAATCCTATAATTCACCCCTCCACTTT. Its translation is CASSKIPRGQSYNSPLHF. The V gene is TRBV21-1 and the J gene is TRBJ1-6; the table's D call of TRBD1 was not tested on the DNA. TRBV21-1 has pseudogene status. The CDR3, from cysteine to phenylalanine, totals 18 residues. Only the CDR3 region is kept as DNA, spanning 54 bases read in frame from base 1.